This T cell receptor (beta chain) was captured by sequencing in a study of T cells in Graves' hyperthyroidism and ophthalmopathy (dated by TCRdb to the late 2010s). Regarding the study in general: Peripheral blood samples were taken at initial diagnosis, before any treatment was given. TCR V-J signatures able to tell the groups apart were searched for in a discovery cohort of about a hundred patients, of whom over 40 had Graves' ophthalmopathy and 55 to 60 had stable Graves' hyperthyroidism. Whether ophthalmopathy could be predicted prospectively was tested in an independent validation cohort made up of roughly 19 hyperthyroidism patients plus 17 patients who later progressed to ophthalmopathy. The 75 to 100 discovery patients were randomly divided into training and test sets at a 7:3 ratio. The study also compared thyroid tissue and blood T-cell repertoires from a handful of Graves' hyperthyroidism patients. Once sampling was done, hyperthyroidism patients were given methimazole at a starting dose of 30 mg daily, whereas ophthalmopathy patients were given high-dose intravenous methylprednisolone. The paper describes TCR Vbeta CDR3 sequencing of roughly 130 peripheral blood samples, made up of around 41 ophthalmopathy patients, 70 to 80 hyperthyroidism patients and 17 progressor patients.

General study outcomes and caveats: Blood samples also contained most of the expanded thyroid clonotypes (frequency above 0.001), which suggests that blood repertoires may reflect thyroid immune responses. Sample size was not statistically predetermined, and blinding of investigators to group allocation was not performed. In validation, the model predicted progression to ophthalmopathy a median of about 5.9 months before onset, with over 60% sensitivity and almost 75% specificity. A model built on a 13 V-J signature distinguished ophthalmopathy from stable hyperthyroidism, reaching roughly 88% sensitivity and around 81% specificity in cross-validation and 80%/75% in testing.

In the ophthalmopathy patients, disease was moderately to severely active, with a Clinical Activity Score of 3 or more, a NOSPECS grade of 4 or more, and a duration of less than 3 months. Exclusion was applied to patients with uncontrolled infections, other autoimmune diseases, pregnancy or lactation. Diagnoses were established on the basis of clinical symptoms, serum thyroxine and TRAb, thyroid ultrasound, and orbital computed tomography. PBMCs were isolated from 7.5 to 10 ml of fresh peripheral blood by Ficoll-Paque density gradient centrifugation. Total RNA was extracted using Trizol reagent, and RNA quality was assessed on an Agilent 2100 Bioanalyzer. A word on this clonotype: No cognate antigen has been identified for it. Base-call qualities are not available, and no considerably larger clone is one nucleotide away.

From its cysteine to its phenylalanine, the CDR3 spans 15 amino acids. The sequence is cut down to CDR3 DNA, 45 bases in frame from base 1. The germline V gene (reference sequence) gives CDR1 as SEHNR and CDR2 as FQNEAQ. V is shortened by 3 bases, J by 2 bases, and the region joining them spans 10 bases. The TCR beta CDR3 regions were amplified from RNA transcripts. The first round of RT-PCR for the TCR CDR3 was performed with the HTBI primer set and the Qiagen OneStep RT-PCR kit. A second multiplex PCR round built the libraries, followed by size selection and purification. The libraries were sequenced on an Illumina HiSeq2000 using paired-end 100 bp reads. The paper's data handling went like this. Raw data were processed with SOAPnuke, discarding reads with adapters, uncalled bases, mean Phred below 15, or no exact constant-primer or identifier match. High-quality paired reads were merged with COPE v1.2.5, and unique nucleotide sequences were defined as clonotypes. MiTCR v1.1 was used to align the clonotypes against IMGT TRBV, TRBD and TRBJ reference segments. Only V-J combinations with frequency above 0.0001, covering approximately 99% of repertoires, were analysed. A TCS score was defined as the ratio of F50 (clonal expansion) to E x V (chaos), with BLOSUM62-based TCRdist applied between CDR3 peptides within each V-J. Welch's t-statistics and random forest reduced several hundred V-J features to fewer than 15, which were used in a naive Bayes classifier (R e1071). The public reads were reanalyzed by TCRdb: fastp trimming at Q25, MiXCR alignment, in-frame beta chains only. Each entry merges the rows of one CDR3 protein and shows their most common DNA and genes. TCRdb's processing, not the authors' own work, is the source of the V and J calls. This sample holds about 380,000 distinct CDR3 sequences; about 18% were observed only once. Jointly, the top ten make up around two fifths of the sample.

The chain couples TRBV7-9 to TRBJ2-2; no D gene call is confident. Sequenced material: blood. This sequence was found in a young man with Graves' ophthalmopathy. CDR3 reads: CASSFGQRNTGELFF. The nucleotides read TGTGCCAGCAGCTTCGGGCAGCGAAACACCGGGGAGCTGTTTTTT.